Presented here are 27 T cell receptor beta chains from one specimen sequenced in a study of T-cell memory formation after mild COVID-19. TCRdb re-derived calls from the 5' RACE reads in MiXCR, one entry per CDR3 protein. The sample consists of about 14,000 distinct CDR3 sequences, roughly a fifth of them appearing once. Sequencing was performed on PBMCs or a T cell subset sorted from them (not recorded which). The receptors derive from an adult woman who had mild COVID-19 (a few samples of this study predate the infection). Cell type and time point are not known.

This clonotype was seen ten or more times. The chain uses TRBV9 and TRBJ1-2; a weak D match, TRBD1 (5 bases). Germline CDR1 SGDLS, CDR2 YYNGEE. This CDR3 is built from 12 residues. V gave up 0 bases and J gave up 7 bases, with 7 bases separating them. CDR3 DNA: TGTGCCAGCAGCGTAGTCGGGGGTGGCTACACCTTC. Its translation is CASSVVGGGYTF.

This clonotype was observed at least ten times. The rearrangement links TRBV19 to TRBJ2-3; D possibly matches TRBD1 or TRBD2 (7 bases each). Germline V gene data show CDR1 as LNHDA and CDR2 as SQIVND (reference sequence). This CDR3 is built from 16 residues. Trimming removed 3 bases from V and 4 bases from J, with 17 bases in between. CDR3 residues: CASSILQGGFADTQYF. In nucleotides, the CDR3 is TGTGCCAGTAGTATCCTGCAGGGGGGGTTTGCAGATACGCAGTATTTT.

This clonotype came up many times. The chain employs TRBV7-8 and TRBJ2-3; D is perhaps TRBD1 (5 bases). In germline, CDR1 is SGHVS, CDR2 FQNEAQ. With 5 bases removed from V and 0 bases from J, the gap between germline ends came to 21 bases. CDR3 length equals 18 residues. The CDR3 DNA sequence: TGTGCCAGCAGCAGACTGCTCGCAACAGGCATTAGCACAGATACGCAGTATTTT. It yields the protein CASSRLLATGISTDTQYF.

Many counts were recorded for this clonotype. The chain links TRBV24-1 to TRBJ2-1, with a possible D match to TRBD1 (5 bases). Germline V gene lookup returns CDR1 KGHDR and CDR2 SFDVKD. This CDR3 has 16 residues. The germline V and J ends were trimmed by 1 base and 5 bases, with 14 bases remaining between them. The CDR3 DNA sequence: TGTGCCACCAGTGATTTTCGGAAGGGGTGGCACAATGAGCAGTTCTTC. Translation gives CATSDFRKGWHNEQFF.

This clonotype qualifies as medium-sized. V is TRBV9 and J is TRBJ2-1, with D perhaps TRBD1 (5 bases). The V and J ends lost 3 bases and 4 bases respectively, with 11 bases between them. The CDR3 runs to 14 residues. CDR1 and CDR2 from the germline V gene are SGDLS and YYNGEE. DNA for the CDR3: TGTGCCAGCAGCGGACAGACAGATTACAATGAGCAGTTCTTC. It is translated as CASSGQTDYNEQFF.

DNA for the CDR3: TGTGCCAGCAGCGTAAGCGGCGGGCAGGGTATAACCGAGCAGTACTTC. This translates into CASSVSGGQGITEQYF. This chain links TRBV9 with TRBJ2-7; either TRBD1 or TRBD2 may fit D (5 bases each). The CDR3 contains 16 residues. Germline V gene data show CDR1 as SGDLS and CDR2 as YYNGEE. V shed 1 base and J shed 6 bases, with 20 bases lying between them.

This clonotype was picked up many times. The rearrangement links TRBV7-2 to TRBJ2-7; D gene unclear. The germline V gene encodes CDR1 SGHTA and CDR2 FQGNSA. V lost 2 bases and J 2 bases, leaving 4 bases between the germline ends. The CDR3 length is 12 residues. In nucleotides, the CDR3 is TGTGCCAGCAGCTTAAGCCCCTACGAGCAGTACTTC. Translating it yields CASSLSPYEQYF.

This clonotype was recorded many times. The chain employs TRBV7-9 and TRBJ1-2; D unclear. The germline V gene encodes CDR1 SEHNR and CDR2 FQNEAQ (reference sequence). This CDR3 has 12 amino acids. The V end was cut by 0 bases, the J end by 2 bases, with 1 base between. Here the CDR3 reads CASSLANYGYTF. The CDR3, as DNA: TGTGCCAGCAGCTTAGCGAACTATGGCTACACCTTC. The variable domain in full, completed from reference TRBV7-9 and TRBJ1-2, reads DTGVSQNPRHKITKRGQNVTFRCDPISEHNRLYWYRQTLGQGPEFLTYFQNEAQLEKSRLLSDRFSAERPKGSFSTLEIQRTEQGDSAMYLCASSLANYGYTFGSGTRLTVV.

This clonotype appeared many times. The CDR3 loop reads CASSYSSRGLYEQYF. The CDR3 coding sequence is TGTGCCAGCAGTTACTCGTCACGGGGCCTCTACGAGCAGTACTTC. The chain couples TRBV6-6 to TRBJ2-7, with D tentatively TRBD1 or TRBD2 (5 bases each). CDR3 length: 15 residues. V lost 0 bases to trimming and J lost 3 bases, with 12 bases between them. Germline loops: CDR1 MNHNY, CDR2 SVGAGI (reference sequence).

This clonotype was seen at least ten times. V usage is TRBV20-1 and J usage is TRBJ2-7; no reliable D call. The CDR3 extends over 11 amino acids. V lost 2 bases and J 1 base, leaving 3 bases between the germline ends. Looked up from germline, CDR1 is DFQATT and CDR2 is SNEGSKA (reference sequence). CDR3 sequence (DNA): TGCAGTGCTAGACCATCCTACGAGCAGTACTTC. As protein: CSARPSYEQYF.

This clonotype came up many times. The gene calls are TRBV4-3 and TRBJ2-1; 8 positions match TRBD2. This CDR3 has 17 residues. V lost 0 bases, J lost 2 bases, and 6 bases stayed unmatched. Germline loops: CDR1 LGHNA, CDR2 YSLEER. The CDR3 loop is CASSQEGLAGTYNEQFF. The CDR3, as DNA: TGCGCCAGCAGCCAAGAGGGGTTAGCGGGGACCTACAATGAGCAGTTCTTC.

The chain links TRBV2 to TRBJ1-2; TRBD1 aligns across 7 bases. This CDR3 region has 13 residues. V shed 5 bases and J 3 bases; nucleotides not matched to a gene: 3. Germline values: CDR1 SNHLY, CDR2 FYNNEI. The CDR3: CASSPDRDYGYTF. The CDR3 DNA is TGTGCCAGCAGTCCTGACAGGGACTATGGCTACACCTTC.

This clonotype was observed at least ten times. The chain carries TRBV20-1 and TRBJ1-5; 9 bases match TRBD1. Trimming at V came to 7 bases and at J to 6 bases, leaving 4 bases not matched to a gene. The V gene's germline CDR1 is DFQATT and CDR2 SNEGSKA (reference sequence). The CDR3 is 12 residues long. CDR3 sequence reads: CSVGQGFQPQHF. The CDR3 DNA sequence: TGCAGTGTGGGACAGGGATTTCAGCCCCAGCATTTT.

A few counts support this clonotype. The chain links TRBV5-6 to TRBJ1-4; the match to TRBD1 covers 9 bases. CDR3 length: 19 amino acids. Germline CDR1 is SGHDT and CDR2 is YYEEEE. With 1 base clipped from V and 2 bases from J, the junction kept 12 bases outside the gene matches. CDR3 sequence reads: CASSLQGQGLFGTNEKLFF. The DNA of the CDR3 is TGTGCCAGCAGCTTGCAAGGACAGGGGCTCTTCGGCACTAATGAAAAACTGTTTTTT.

There are many counts of this clonotype. The V call is TRBV29-1, the J call TRBJ2-7, with D perhaps TRBD1 or TRBD2 (6 bases each). Germline CDR1 reads SQVTM; CDR2 reads ANQGSEA. Trimming removed 0 bases from V and 6 bases from J, with 18 bases in between. The CDR3 is made up of 15 amino acids. CDR3 region: CSVEDRGTIPAEQYF. The CDR3, as DNA: TGCAGCGTTGAAGACCGCGGGACAATTCCCGCCGAGCAGTACTTC.

This clonotype was picked up many times. The chain is built from TRBV30 and TRBJ1-2; no clear D gene. Germline V CDR1 and CDR2: GTSNPN, SVGIG (reference sequence). The V end lost 0 bases, the J end lost 4 bases, and 15 bases lay between the germline ends. CDR3 size: 15 residues. This chain's CDR3 is CAWSVLEGPGYGYTF. The CDR3 bases are TGTGCCTGGAGTGTACTAGAAGGGCCCGGCTATGGCTACACCTTC.

This clonotype was picked up many times. The chain uses TRBV7-3 and TRBJ1-6; possible D gene TRBD1, 5 bases. V was clipped by 2 bases and J by 7 bases, with 18 bases between them. The germline CDR1 and CDR2 sequences are SGHTA and FQGTGA. CDR3 length: 17 residues. The CDR3 reads CASSLYPAGGGNSPLHF. The CDR3 bases are TGTGCCAGCAGCTTATACCCTGCGGGGGGAGGAAATTCACCCCTCCACTTT.

This clonotype was counted at least ten times. The genes are TRBV29-1 and TRBJ1-2; 7 bases map to TRBD1. The CDR3 length is 13 residues. The germline CDR1 and CDR2 sequences are SQVTM and ANQGSEA. V shed 6 bases, J shed 4 bases, and the junction held 8 bases outside the gene matches. The CDR3 is CSVADRVAYGYTF. The CDR3 nucleotides read TGCAGCGTCGCTGACAGGGTCGCCTATGGCTACACCTTC.

The gene calls are TRBV9 and TRBJ2-3, with 14 bases matching TRBD2. J gave up 1 base and V 3 bases, and 1 base lay outside the gene matches. Germline lookup yields CDR1 SGDLS and CDR2 YYNGEE. CDR3 length equals 16 residues. CDR3 sequence (DNA): TGTGCCAGCAGCGGACTAGCGGGGGGGGGCACAGATACGCAGTATTTT. Protein product: CASSGLAGGGTDTQYF. Complete variable domain (other parts from reference TRBV9 and TRBJ2-3): DSGVTQTPKHLITATGQRVTLRCSPRSGDLSVYWYQQSLDQGLQFLIQYYNGEERAKGNILERFSAQQFPDLHSELNLSSLELGDSALYFCASSGLAGGGTDTQYFGPGTRLTVL.

This chain connects TRBV12-3 or TRBV12-4 to TRBJ2-7; TRBD1 is a possible D gene (5 bases). The CDR3 totals 15 residues. Deletions cut 3 bases from V and 2 bases from J, with 14 bases between. The CDR3 region is CASSLGRAAPYEQYV. Here the CDR3 DNA reads TGTGCCAGCAGTTTGGGCAGGGCCGCTCCCTACGAGCAGTACGTC.

This clonotype was seen many times. This rearrangement joins TRBV28 to TRBJ2-3; 7 bases map to TRBD1. The CDR3 consists of 13 residues. Germline trimming cut 4 bases from V and 6 bases from J; bases unmatched to any gene: 4. Per the germline V gene, CDR1 is MDHEN and CDR2 is SYDVKM. CDR3 protein: CASSWSRGDTQYF. As DNA, the CDR3 is TGTGCCAGCAGTTGGAGCAGGGGGGATACGCAGTATTTT.

Notes on this clonotype: A much more abundant neighbour one base away suggests this may be a read error. The V gene is TRBV10-3, the J gene TRBJ2-7, with D possibly TRBD1 on 6 matching bases. Germline CDR1 ENHRY, CDR2 SYGVKD. The CDR3 covers 14 residues. Between the trimmed V and J ends, which lost 8 bases and 4 bases, there was a span of 18 bases. CDR3 sequence (DNA): TGTGCCATCGGCAGACAGGAGCCTATTTACGAGCAGTACTTC. Amino acid sequence: CAIGRQEPIYEQYF.

J is TRBJ1-2 and V is TRBV14; D unclear. The CDR3 consists of 15 residues. Germline V lookup: CDR1 SGHDN, CDR2 FVKESK. The germline V and J ends were trimmed by 4 bases and 4 bases, with 16 bases remaining between them. Here the CDR3 DNA reads TGTGCCAGCAGCCCGAGCCGGTCCATTGTCTATGGCTACACCTTC. Its protein product is CASSPSRSIVYGYTF.

The sample holds many counts of this clonotype. The chain employs TRBV6-5 and TRBJ2-3; 9 nucleotides agree with TRBD2. This CDR3 comprises 17 residues. Germline CDR1 reads MNHEY; CDR2 reads SVGAGI. The junction had 6 bases not matched to a gene; V was cut back by 2 bases and J by 0 bases. CDR3 region: CASSYATSGPSTDTQYF. The DNA for the CDR3 is TGTGCCAGCAGTTACGCGACTAGCGGTCCTAGCACAGATACGCAGTATTTT.

The DNA of the CDR3 is TGTGCCAGCAGCAACGCTCTTCGGGGGAACACTGAAGCTTTCTTT. Translated: CASSNALRGNTEAFF. The rearrangement joins TRBV7-2 to TRBJ1-1; no reliable D call. V was shortened by 5 bases and J by 1 base, with 14 bases between the two germline ends. Germline V lookup: CDR1 SGHTA, CDR2 FQGNSA. The CDR3 consists of 15 residues.

This clonotype was recorded many times. The chain has TRBV9 and TRBJ1-1; D is unresolved. The CDR3 loop spans 14 amino acids. V was shortened by 3 bases and J by 3 bases, with 12 bases between the two germline ends. Germline V lookup: CDR1 SGDLS, CDR2 YYNGEE. The CDR3 is CASSERTRDTEAFF. DNA of the CDR3: TGTGCCAGCAGCGAGCGGACGAGAGACACTGAAGCTTTCTTT.

This clonotype has at least ten counts. The genes are TRBV4-3 and TRBJ1-3; D ambiguous. The CDR3 loop spans 15 amino acids. V lost 0 bases and J 0 bases, leaving 6 bases between the germline ends. In germline, CDR1 is LGHNA, CDR2 YSLEER. DNA for the CDR3: TGCGCCAGCAGCCAAGAAGGTTACTCTGGAAACACCATATATTTT. It yields the protein CASSQEGYSGNTIYF.